This T cell receptor beta chain was found in a study of blood T cell repertoires in COVID-19. For the study at large: Sites across the United States, Italy and Spain contributed samples from acute and convalescent COVID-19. Sample material is recorded as cDNA or gDNA derived from T cells, B-cell-depleted T cells, or PBMCs.

TCRdb keeps only in-frame clones here, not all; method: immunoSEQ multiplex PCR. Of more than 200,000 clones listed, under 90% are singletons. This CDR3 is 13 amino acids long. V lost 6 bases and J lost 4, with 13 bases in between. CDR1 is MNHEY, CDR2 SMNVEV, per germline (reference sequence). The sequence was collected from a middle-aged woman with active or convalescent COVID-19. The chain carries TRBV27 and TRBJ2-7, with a possible D match to TRBD2 (6 bases). Source material: peripheral blood. The CDR3 DNA is TGTGCCAGCAGGCCGGGGGAGAGGTACGAGCAGTACTTC. Encoded protein: CASRPGERYEQYF.